This T cell receptor (beta chain) is drawn from a study of T-cell reconstitution after alpha-beta-depleted transplantation in children. The library targeted TCRbeta and was prepared with unique molecular identifiers. One entry per CDR3 protein, called by TCRdb with MiXCR from the PCR reads. The table shows more than 450,000 distinct CDR3 sequences, with around 20% occurring only once. This clonotype was detected only a few times. Trimming took 6 bases from V and 1 from J; bases not matched to a gene: 2. CDR3 length: 13 residues. From germline, CDR1 is SQVTM and CDR2 ANQGSEA. This chain connects TRBV29-1 to TRBJ2-5, with 10 bases matching TRBD2. Sample: PBMCs from the stem cell graft donor, taken from the stem cell graft. The clonotype comes from a human donor who donated a stem cell graft to a child with acute lymphoblastic leukemia. For the CDR3, the DNA is TGCAGCGTCGGACTAGCGGTCCAAGAGACCCAGTACTTC. Its protein product is CSVGLAVQETQYF.